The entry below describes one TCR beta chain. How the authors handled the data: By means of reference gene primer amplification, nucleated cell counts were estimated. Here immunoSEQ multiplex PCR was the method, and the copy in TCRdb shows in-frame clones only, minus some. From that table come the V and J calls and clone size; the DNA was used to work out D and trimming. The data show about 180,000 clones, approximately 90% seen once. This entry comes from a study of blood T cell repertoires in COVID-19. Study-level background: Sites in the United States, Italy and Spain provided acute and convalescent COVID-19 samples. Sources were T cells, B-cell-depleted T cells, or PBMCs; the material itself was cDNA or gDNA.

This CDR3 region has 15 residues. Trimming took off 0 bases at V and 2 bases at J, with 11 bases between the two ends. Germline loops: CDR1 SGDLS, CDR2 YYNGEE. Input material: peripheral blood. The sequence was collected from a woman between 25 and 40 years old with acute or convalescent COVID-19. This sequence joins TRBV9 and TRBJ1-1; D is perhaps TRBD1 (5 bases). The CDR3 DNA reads TGTGCCAGCAGCGTAGCGGGGGTCGGCAACACTGAAGCTTTCTTT. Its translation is CASSVAGVGNTEAFF.